In this sample, the clone carrying this T cell receptor (beta chain) turned up once. This CDR3 comprises 13 residues. J gave up 10 bases and V 3 bases, and 9 bases lay outside the gene matches. CDR1 SGHRS and CDR2 YFSETQ come from the germline V gene. This sample was taken from a study of blood T cell repertoires in COVID-19. Study at large: The United States, Italy and Spain were the sources of the acute and convalescent COVID-19 samples. From T cells, B-cell-depleted T cells, or PBMCs came the material, which was cDNA or gDNA.

In the original processing: How many nucleated cells were present was estimated from reference gene primer amplification. This table comes from immunoSEQ multiplex PCR, and its TCRdb copy is limited to in-frame clones, with some not included. V and J calls plus clone size are reproduced from that table; the DNA served to infer D and trimming. The data show 310,000 or so clones, almost 90% seen once. Specimen: peripheral blood. This TCR was sampled from a woman aged 30 to 39 with COVID-19, enrolled during active disease. This chain connects TRBV5-1 to TRBJ1-1; 7 positions match TRBD1. This CDR3 reads CASSWRDSKGAFF. DNA of the CDR3: TGCGCCAGCAGCTGGAGGGACAGCAAAGGAGCTTTCTTT.